The present entry profiles one TCR beta chain with its context. Its antigen remains unknown. This CDR3 has 14 residues. J was trimmed by 7 bases and V by 0 bases; bases with no gene match: 1. Germline CDR1 LGHDT, CDR2 YNNKEL (reference sequence). These data are taken from a study of metastatic and nonmetastatic thyroid tumors. Study context: Patients with malignant and benign thyroid disease provided blood and tumor or nodule tissue, whose repertoires were compared.

Thyroid surgery was performed in patients who had received no treatment beforehand. As originally analysed: Clinicopathological groups supplied CDR3 differences that were used to build a distant-metastasis classifier for papillary thyroid cancer. MiXCR re-clonotyped the PCR reads for TCRdb. These V and J calls are TCRdb output, not the study's own analysis. Altogether roughly 20,000 clones are present, roughly a third being singletons, with the ten largest covering around an eighth. Study-level points and caveats: The study reportedly found significantly higher TCR beta diversity in malignant thyroid tumors than benign nodules, in blood and tumor.

The TCR originated in a female donor with papillary thyroid cancer or a benign thyroid nodule (not recorded which). Some clones in this sample may be carry-over from other donors' samples. V and J are TRBV3-1 and TRBJ1-2, with 11 bases matching TRBD1. The sequenced sample was blood. This CDR3 reads CASSQEGQGVGYTF. CDR3 nucleotide sequence: TGTGCCAGCAGCCAAGAGGGACAGGGGGTTGGCTACACCTTC.